This T cell receptor beta chain was sequenced for a study of blood T cell repertoires in COVID-19. Study overall: Some COVID-19 samples were acute and others convalescent; all came from the United States, Italy and Spain. T cells, B-cell-depleted T cells, or PBMCs supplied cDNA or gDNA.

Per the original data handling: Amplified reference gene primers provided the basis for estimating nucleated cell counts. Generated by immunoSEQ multiplex PCR, the TCRdb table keeps only in-frame clones and is missing some. V and J calls and clone size are given by that table; D and trimming were obtained from the DNA. The table has 250,000 to 300,000 clones, approximately 87% seen once. The CDR3 consists of 14 residues. Per the germline V gene, CDR1 is GTSNPN and CDR2 is SVGIG (reference sequence). Trimming took 4 bases from V and 7 from J; bases not matched to a gene: 4. V gene TRBV30 combines with J gene TRBJ1-6, with TRBD1 matching 10 bases. The sample consisted of peripheral blood. The TCR originated in a man in his sixties who had recovered from COVID-19. CDR3 in amino acids: CAWNRDRGNSPLHF. In nucleotides, the CDR3 is TGTGCCTGGAACCGGGACAGGGGAAATTCACCCCTCCACTTT.